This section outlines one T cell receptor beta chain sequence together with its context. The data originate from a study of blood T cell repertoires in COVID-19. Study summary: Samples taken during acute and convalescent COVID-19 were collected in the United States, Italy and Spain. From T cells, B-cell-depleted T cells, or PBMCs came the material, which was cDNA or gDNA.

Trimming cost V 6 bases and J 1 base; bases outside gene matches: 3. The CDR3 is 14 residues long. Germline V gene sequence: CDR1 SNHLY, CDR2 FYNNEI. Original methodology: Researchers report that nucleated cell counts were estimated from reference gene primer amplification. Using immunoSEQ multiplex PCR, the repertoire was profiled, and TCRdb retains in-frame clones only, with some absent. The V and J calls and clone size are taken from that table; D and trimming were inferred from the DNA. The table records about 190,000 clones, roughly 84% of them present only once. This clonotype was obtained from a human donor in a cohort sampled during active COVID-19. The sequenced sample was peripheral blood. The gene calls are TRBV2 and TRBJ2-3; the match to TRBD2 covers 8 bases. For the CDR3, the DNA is TGTGCCAGCAGGGGACTAGAACGCACAGATACGCAGTATTTT. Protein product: CASRGLERTDTQYF.